The 21 T cell receptor beta chains reported below all come from one sample, sequenced in a study of technical replicates of blood from several donors. TCRdb's table, derived via immunoSEQ multiplex PCR, lists solely in-frame clones and lacks some. In the table there are under 90,000 clones, about 96% of which are singletons. What was sequenced was T cells isolated from PBMCs. All receptors derive from a human donor in good health.

The genes are TRBV28 and TRBJ1-2; 9 bases are a match to TRBD1. The V gene's germline CDR1 is MDHEN and CDR2 SYDVKM. This CDR3 has 15 amino acids. The ends lost 6 bases at V and 13 bases at J; junction bases unmatched: 18. This chain's CDR3 is CASSDPSRDRVIGTF. CDR3 DNA sequence: TGTGCCAGCAGCGACCCGTCCCGGGACAGGGTTATCGGCACCTTC.

This chain uses TRBV27 with TRBJ2-7; 11 bases agree with TRBD2. CDR1 is MNHEY and CDR2 is SMNVEV in the germline V gene (reference sequence). This CDR3 is built from 17 residues. V lost 4 bases to trimming and J lost 4 bases; unmatched junction nucleotides: 12. Here the CDR3 DNA reads TGTGCCAGCAGTTCCTTCACGCCCGGGACTAGCGGATACGAGCAGTACTTC. Protein sequence: CASSSFTPGTSGYEQYF.

The gene calls are TRBV5-6 and TRBJ2-6; a weak D match, TRBD1 (5 bases). The germline V gene encodes CDR1 SGHDT and CDR2 YYEEEE. The V gene lost 5 bases and the J gene lost 2 bases, with 8 bases spanning the gap. This CDR3 has 14 amino acids. The CDR3 here is CASRGRTGANVLTF. For the CDR3, the DNA is TGTGCCAGCAGGGGGCGGACTGGGGCCAACGTCCTGACTTTC.

The rearrangement joins TRBV5-1 to TRBJ2-7, with TRBD2 matching 14 bases. Germline CDR1 SGHRS, CDR2 YFSETQ. There are 19 residues in the CDR3. The ends lost 7 bases at V and 0 bases at J; junction bases unmatched: 15. Written as DNA, the CDR3 is TGCGCCAGCTCGGAGGGACTAGCGGGGGCCCGTCTCAACTCCTACGAGCAGTACTTC. Translating gives CASSEGLAGARLNSYEQYF.

This clone was picked up one time. This chain uses TRBV5-1 with TRBJ1-4; 8 bases line up with TRBD1. This CDR3 is 15 amino acids long. Germline V gives CDR1 SGHRS, CDR2 YFSETQ. V gave up 4 bases and J gave up 8 bases; unmatched junction bases: 10. CDR3 DNA sequence: TGCGCCAGCAGCGCACAAGACAGGGGCGGCGAAAAACTGTTTTTT. Translation gives CASSAQDRGGEKLFF.

The chain recombines TRBV5-1 with TRBJ1-4; 9 bases map to TRBD1. This CDR3 spans 15 amino acids. V lost 3 bases to trimming and J lost 3 bases; unmatched junction nucleotides: 3. Germline CDR1 SGHRS, CDR2 YFSETQ. CDR3 region: CASSWGQGPNEKLFF. CDR3 nucleotides: TGCGCCAGCAGCTGGGGACAGGGACCTAATGAAAAACTGTTTTTT.

The chain is built from TRBV18 and TRBJ1-1; D is ambiguous. The germline CDR1 and CDR2 sequences are KGHSH and LQKENI. The V gene lost 2 bases and the J gene lost 0 bases, with 7 bases spanning the gap. This CDR3 has 14 amino acids. CDR3 sequence reads: CASSPSFLNTEAFF. DNA for the CDR3: TGTGCCAGCTCACCAAGCTTCCTGAACACTGAAGCTTTCTTT.

The CDR3 DNA reads TGCAGCCGTACCGGGCAGGGCGGCTACGAGCAGTACTTC. Its protein is CSRTGQGGYEQYF. The chain links TRBV29-1 to TRBJ2-7; D might be TRBD1 (5 bases). CDR3 size: 13 residues. Germline values: CDR1 SQVTM, CDR2 ANQGSEA. The germline V and J ends were trimmed by 8 bases and 3 bases, with 17 bases remaining between them.

The chain links TRBV25-1 to TRBJ2-2; D remains ambiguous. Germline V CDR1 and CDR2: MGHDK, SYGVNS. The CDR3 loop spans 15 amino acids. Trimming removed 1 base from V and 4 bases from J, with 10 bases in between. The chain's CDR3 is CASSEFTWATGELFF. The CDR3 nucleotides are TGTGCCAGCAGTGAATTCACCTGGGCCACCGGGGAGCTGTTTTTT.

The V and J genes are TRBV4-1 and TRBJ2-7, with 8 bases fitting TRBD1. This CDR3 has 16 residues. CDR1 is MGHRA, CDR2 YSYEKL, per germline. The junction had 8 bases not matched to a gene; V was cut back by 3 bases and J by 1 base. CDR3 DNA sequence: TGCGCCAGCAGCCATGATTGGGACAGGTATTCCTACGAGCAGTACTTC. Amino acid sequence: CASSHDWDRYSYEQYF.

This chain connects TRBV7-9 to TRBJ2-5, with a possible D match to TRBD2 (6 bases). Germline V CDR1 and CDR2: SEHNR, FQNEAQ (reference sequence). Deletions cut 5 bases from V and 2 bases from J, with 15 bases between. CDR3 length: 15 amino acids. CDR3 in amino acids: CASSPPGAEQETQYF. In DNA form, the CDR3 reads TGTGCCAGCAGCCCCCCGGGAGCGGAGCAAGAGACCCAGTACTTC.

The chain couples TRBV19 to TRBJ2-1; D perhaps matches TRBD2 (5 bases). With 5 bases removed from V and 4 bases from J, the gap between germline ends came to 15 bases. Per the germline V gene, CDR1 is LNHDA and CDR2 is SQIVND (reference sequence). The CDR3 is 15 residues long. CDR3 in DNA: TGTGCCAGTAGTCCGGAGGTTGTGGGGTACAATGAGCAGTTCTTC. It translates to CASSPEVVGYNEQFF.

The chain combines TRBV7-2 with TRBJ1-1, with 9 nucleotides matching TRBD1. The CDR3 sequence is 14 residues long. Germline V CDR1 and CDR2: SGHTA, FQGNSA. V shed 5 bases, J shed 6 bases, and the junction held 7 bases outside the gene matches. DNA for the CDR3: TGTGCCAGCAGCAAGGACAGGGGTTGGGCTGAAGCTTTCTTT. Translated, it gives CASSKDRGWAEAFF.

The V and J genes are TRBV6-5 and TRBJ2-7; 8 nucleotides line up with TRBD2. Trimming at V came to 1 base and at J to 7 bases, leaving 12 bases not matched to a gene. Germline V CDR1 and CDR2: MNHEY, SVGAGI. The CDR3 is made up of 16 amino acids. CDR3 in amino acids: CASSYFRPGGGMEQYF. In DNA, the CDR3 is TGTGCCAGCAGTTACTTTAGGCCGGGAGGGGGTATGGAGCAGTACTTC.

The chain couples TRBV10-2 to TRBJ2-2; 7 nucleotides agree with TRBD2. The CDR3 runs 20 residues. CDR1 and CDR2 (germline): WSHSY, SAAADI. V dropped 5 bases and J dropped 2; count of bases not matched to a gene: 20. Here the CDR3 DNA reads TGCGCCAGCAGTTTAACCGGGCTCGGGGGGAACAACGGCAACACCGGGGAGCTGTTTTTT. It translates to CASSLTGLGGNNGNTGELFF.

The V call is TRBV27, the J call TRBJ2-2; D is possibly TRBD2 (5 bases). Germline V gene data show CDR1 as MNHEY and CDR2 as SMNVEV (reference sequence). The CDR3 is 16 amino acids. V was clipped by 7 bases and J by 0 bases, with 15 bases between them. The CDR3 spells CASKDKVATNTGELFF. CDR3 in DNA: TGTGCCAGCAAAGATAAGGTAGCGACGAACACCGGGGAGCTGTTTTTT.

The rearrangement joins TRBV7-3 to TRBJ2-2; D ambiguous. V shed 6 bases and J shed 5 bases, with 10 bases lying between them. CDR1 and CDR2 (germline): SGHTA, FQGTGA. CDR3 length: 13 amino acids. The CDR3 DNA is TGTGCCAGCAGTAGAACCGCAACCGGGGAGCTGTTTTTT. It specifies CASSRTATGELFF.

This chain joins TRBV28 and TRBJ2-7, with TRBD2 matching over 12 bases. Germline V gives CDR1 MDHEN, CDR2 SYDVKM. CDR3 length: 20 amino acids. After removal of 3 bases from V and 5 bases from J, the junction contained 20 bases not matched to a gene. The CDR3 sequence is CASSFPGTSGRLGSFHEQYF. The CDR3, as DNA: TGTGCCAGCAGTTTCCCCGGGACTAGCGGGCGCCTGGGTAGTTTCCACGAGCAGTACTTC.

The rearrangement links TRBV6-5 to TRBJ1-2; 7 positions agree with TRBD1. From germline, CDR1 is MNHEY and CDR2 SVGAGI. The CDR3 sequence is 15 residues long. V gave up 9 bases and J gave up 4 bases; unmatched junction bases: 14. The CDR3 bases are TGTGCCAGTAAATTAGGACAGGACCTTACCTATGGCTACACCTTC. It specifies CASKLGQDLTYGYTF.

The rearrangement links TRBV28 to TRBJ1-1, with D tentatively TRBD1 (6 bases). V was clipped by 2 bases and J by 0 bases, with 7 bases between them. CDR3 size: 14 residues. The V gene's germline CDR1 is MDHEN and CDR2 SYDVKM. The CDR3 loop reads CASSLPGVNTEAFF. The DNA of the CDR3 is TGTGCCAGCAGTTTACCAGGGGTGAACACTGAAGCTTTCTTT. The full variable domain, rest sourced from reference TRBV28 and TRBJ1-1, is DVKVTQSSRYLVKRTGEKVFLECVQDMDHENMFWYRQDPGLGLRLIYFSYDVKMKEKGDIPEGYSVSREKKERFSLILESASTNQTSMYLCASSLPGVNTEAFFGQGTRLTVV.

The chain links TRBV9 to TRBJ1-1; D remains ambiguous. V was trimmed by 0 bases and J by 2 bases, leaving 8 bases between them. The length of the CDR3 is 14 residues. In germline, CDR1 is SGDLS, CDR2 YYNGEE. In DNA form, the CDR3 reads TGTGCCAGCAGCGTAGCGGAGGGTAACACTGAAGCTTTCTTT. Its translation: CASSVAEGNTEAFF.